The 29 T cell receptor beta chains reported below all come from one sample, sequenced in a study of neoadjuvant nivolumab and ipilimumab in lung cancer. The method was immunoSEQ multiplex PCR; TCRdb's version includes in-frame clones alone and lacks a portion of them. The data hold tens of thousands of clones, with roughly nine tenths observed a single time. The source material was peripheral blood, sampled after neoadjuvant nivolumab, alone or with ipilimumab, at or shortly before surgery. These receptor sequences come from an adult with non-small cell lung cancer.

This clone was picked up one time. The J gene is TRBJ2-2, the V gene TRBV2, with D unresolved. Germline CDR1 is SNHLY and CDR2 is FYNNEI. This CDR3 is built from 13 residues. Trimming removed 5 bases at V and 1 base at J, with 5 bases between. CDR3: CASSPENTGELFF. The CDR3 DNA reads TGTGCCAGCAGTCCGGAGAACACCGGGGAGCTGTTTTTT.

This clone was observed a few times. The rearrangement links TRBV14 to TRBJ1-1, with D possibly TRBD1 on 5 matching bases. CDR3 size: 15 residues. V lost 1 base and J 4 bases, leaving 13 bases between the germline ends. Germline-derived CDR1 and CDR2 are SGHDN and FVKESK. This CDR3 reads CASSQASVGGTEAFF. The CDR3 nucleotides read TGTGCCAGCAGCCAAGCCTCAGTGGGGGGCACTGAAGCTTTCTTT.

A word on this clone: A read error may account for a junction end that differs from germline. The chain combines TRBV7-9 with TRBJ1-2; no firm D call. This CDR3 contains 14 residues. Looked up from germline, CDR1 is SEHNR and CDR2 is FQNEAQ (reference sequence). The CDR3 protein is CASSLAEANYGYTF. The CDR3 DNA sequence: TGTGCCAGCAGTTTAGCCGAAGCTAACTATGGCTACACCTTC.

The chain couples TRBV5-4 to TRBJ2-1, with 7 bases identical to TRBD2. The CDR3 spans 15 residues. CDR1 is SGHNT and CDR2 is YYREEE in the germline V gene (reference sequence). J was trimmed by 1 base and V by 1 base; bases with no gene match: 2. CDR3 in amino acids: CASSLYGGSYNEQFF. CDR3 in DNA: TGTGCCAGCAGCTTGTACGGGGGGTCCTACAATGAGCAGTTCTTC. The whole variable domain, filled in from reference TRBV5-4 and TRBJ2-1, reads ETGVTQSPTHLIKTRGQQVTLRCSSQSGHNTVSWYQQALGQGPQFIFQYYREEENGRGNFPPRFSGLQFPNYSSELNVNALELDDSALYLCASSLYGGSYNEQFFGPGTRLTVL.

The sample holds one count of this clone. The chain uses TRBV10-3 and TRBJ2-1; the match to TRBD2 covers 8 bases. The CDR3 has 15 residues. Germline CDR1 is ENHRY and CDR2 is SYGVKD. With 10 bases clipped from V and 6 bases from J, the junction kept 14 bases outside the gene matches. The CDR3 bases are TGTGCCAGTCAACGCCTTAGCGGGGAGTCCAATGAGCAGTTCTTC. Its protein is CASQRLSGESNEQFF.

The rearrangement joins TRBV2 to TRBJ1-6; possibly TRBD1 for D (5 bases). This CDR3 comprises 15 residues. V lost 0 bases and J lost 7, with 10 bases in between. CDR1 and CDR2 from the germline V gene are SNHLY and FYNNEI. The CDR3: CASSEAGVPNSPLHF. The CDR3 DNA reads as TGTGCCAGCAGTGAAGCGGGGGTACCCAATTCACCCCTCCACTTT. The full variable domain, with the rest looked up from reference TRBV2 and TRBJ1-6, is EPEVTQTPSHQVTQMGQEVILRCVPISNHLYFYWYRQILGQKVEFLVSFYNNEISEKSEIFDDQFSVERPDGSNFTLKIRSTKLEDSAMYFCASSEAGVPNSPLHFGNGTRLTVT.

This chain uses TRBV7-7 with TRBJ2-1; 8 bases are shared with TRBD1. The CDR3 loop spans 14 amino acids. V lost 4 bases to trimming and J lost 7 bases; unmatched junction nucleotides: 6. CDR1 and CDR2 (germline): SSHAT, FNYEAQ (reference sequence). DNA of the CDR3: TGTGCCAGCAGCTCAGACAGGGGCGGGAATGAGCAGTTCTTC. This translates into CASSSDRGGNEQFF.

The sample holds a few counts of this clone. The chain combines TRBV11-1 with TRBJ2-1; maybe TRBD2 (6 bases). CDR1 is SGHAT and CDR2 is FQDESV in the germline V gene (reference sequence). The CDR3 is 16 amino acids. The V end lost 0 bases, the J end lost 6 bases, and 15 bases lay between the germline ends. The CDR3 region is CASSLASGGPGNEQFF. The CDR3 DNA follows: TGTGCCAGCAGCTTAGCATCCGGGGGTCCTGGCAATGAGCAGTTCTTC.

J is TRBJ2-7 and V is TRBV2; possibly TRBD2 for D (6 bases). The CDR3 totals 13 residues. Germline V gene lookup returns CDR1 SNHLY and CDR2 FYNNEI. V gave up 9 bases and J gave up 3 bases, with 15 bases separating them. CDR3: CASEPRGIYEQYF. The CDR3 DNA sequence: TGTGCCAGTGAACCACGGGGGATCTACGAGCAGTACTTC.

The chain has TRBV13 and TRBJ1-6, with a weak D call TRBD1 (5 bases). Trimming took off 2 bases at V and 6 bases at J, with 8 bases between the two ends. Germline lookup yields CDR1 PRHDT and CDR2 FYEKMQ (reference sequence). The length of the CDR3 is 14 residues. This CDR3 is CASSLRDGNSPLHF. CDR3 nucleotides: TGTGCCAGCAGCTTAAGGGACGGTAATTCACCCCTCCACTTT.

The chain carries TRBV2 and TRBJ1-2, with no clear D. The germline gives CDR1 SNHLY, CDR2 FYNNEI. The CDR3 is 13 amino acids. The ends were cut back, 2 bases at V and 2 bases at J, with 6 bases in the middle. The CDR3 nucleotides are TGTGCCAGCAGTGAAAACAGCAACTATGGCTACACCTTC. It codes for CASSENSNYGYTF.

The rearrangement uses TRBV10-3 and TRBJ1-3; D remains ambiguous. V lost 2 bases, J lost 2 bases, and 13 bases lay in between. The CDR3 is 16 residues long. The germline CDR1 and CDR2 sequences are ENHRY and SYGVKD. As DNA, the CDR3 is TGTGCCATCAGTGAGCCTAGAAGAGGGACTGGAAACACCATATATTTT. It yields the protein CAISEPRRGTGNTIYF.

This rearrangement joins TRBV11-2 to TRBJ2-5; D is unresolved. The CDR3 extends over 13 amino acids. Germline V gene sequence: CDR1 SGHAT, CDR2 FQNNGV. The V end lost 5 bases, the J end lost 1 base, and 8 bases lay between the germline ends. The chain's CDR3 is CASSLGSQETQYF. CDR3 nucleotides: TGTGCCAGCAGCCTAGGCTCCCAAGAGACCCAGTACTTC.

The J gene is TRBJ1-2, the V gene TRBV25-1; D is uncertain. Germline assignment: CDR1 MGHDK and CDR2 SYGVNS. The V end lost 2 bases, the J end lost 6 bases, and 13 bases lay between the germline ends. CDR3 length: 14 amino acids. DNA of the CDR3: TGTGCCAGCAGTGAAATGATGGGTACACATGGCTACACCTTC. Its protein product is CASSEMMGTHGYTF.

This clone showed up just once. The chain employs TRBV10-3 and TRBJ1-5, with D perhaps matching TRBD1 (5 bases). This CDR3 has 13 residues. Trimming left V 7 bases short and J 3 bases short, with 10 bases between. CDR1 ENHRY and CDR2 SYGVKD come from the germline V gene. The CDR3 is CAINGDLNQPQHF. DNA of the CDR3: TGTGCCATCAACGGGGACCTCAATCAGCCCCAGCATTTT.

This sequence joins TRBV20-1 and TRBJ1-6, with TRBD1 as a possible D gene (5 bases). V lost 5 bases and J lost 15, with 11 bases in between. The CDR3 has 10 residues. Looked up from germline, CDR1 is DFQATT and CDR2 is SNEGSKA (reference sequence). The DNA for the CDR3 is TGCAGTGCTGGGGCCCCCCTCCTCCACTTT. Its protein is CSAGAPLLHF.

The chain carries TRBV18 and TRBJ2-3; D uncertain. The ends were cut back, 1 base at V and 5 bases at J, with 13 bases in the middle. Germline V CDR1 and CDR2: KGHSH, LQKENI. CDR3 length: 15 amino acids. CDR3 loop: CASSPRRHERDTQYF. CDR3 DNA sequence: TGTGCCAGCTCACCACGTCGACATGAGAGAGATACGCAGTATTTT.

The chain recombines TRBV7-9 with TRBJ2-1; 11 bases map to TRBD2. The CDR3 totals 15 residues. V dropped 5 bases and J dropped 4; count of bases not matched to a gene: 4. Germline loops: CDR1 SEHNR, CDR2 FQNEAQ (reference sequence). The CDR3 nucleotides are TGTGCCAGCAGCATCGGGACTAGCGGTTACAATGAGCAGTTCTTC. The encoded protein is CASSIGTSGYNEQFF.

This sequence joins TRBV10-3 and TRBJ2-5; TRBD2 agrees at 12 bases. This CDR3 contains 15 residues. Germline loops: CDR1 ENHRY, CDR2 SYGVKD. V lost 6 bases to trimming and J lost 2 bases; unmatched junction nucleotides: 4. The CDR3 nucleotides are TGTGCCATCAGGGAACTAGCGGGGGGACAAGAGACCCAGTACTTC. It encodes CAIRELAGGQETQYF.

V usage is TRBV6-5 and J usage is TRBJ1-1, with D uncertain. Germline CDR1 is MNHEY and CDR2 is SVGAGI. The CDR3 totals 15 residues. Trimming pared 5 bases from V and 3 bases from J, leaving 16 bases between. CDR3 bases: TGTGCCAGCAGTATCCAGAATGACGGTTACACTGAAGCTTTCTTT. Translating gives CASSIQNDGYTEAFF.

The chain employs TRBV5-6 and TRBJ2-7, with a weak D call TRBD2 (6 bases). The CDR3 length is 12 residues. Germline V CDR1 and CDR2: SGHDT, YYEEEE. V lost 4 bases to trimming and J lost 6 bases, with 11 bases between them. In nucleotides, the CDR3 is TGTGCCAGCAGCCCTCACGGGGGCGAGCAGTACTTC. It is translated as CASSPHGGEQYF. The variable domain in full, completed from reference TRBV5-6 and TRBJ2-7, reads DAGVTQSPTHLIKTRGQQVTLRCSPKSGHDTVSWYQQALGQGPQFIFQYYEEEERQRGNFPDRFSGHQFPNYSSELNVNALLLGDSALYLCASSPHGGEQYFGPGTRLTVT.

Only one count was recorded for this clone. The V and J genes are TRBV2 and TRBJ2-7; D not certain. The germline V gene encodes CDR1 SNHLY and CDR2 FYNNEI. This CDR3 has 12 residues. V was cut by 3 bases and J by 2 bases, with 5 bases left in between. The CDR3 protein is CASSDFPYEQYF. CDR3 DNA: TGTGCCAGCAGTGATTTTCCCTACGAGCAGTACTTC.

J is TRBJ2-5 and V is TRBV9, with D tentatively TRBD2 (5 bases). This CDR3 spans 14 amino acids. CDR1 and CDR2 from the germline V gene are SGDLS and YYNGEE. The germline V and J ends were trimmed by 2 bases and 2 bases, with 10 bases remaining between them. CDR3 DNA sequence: TGTGCCAGCAGCGTTAATCCGGGGCAAGAGACCCAGTACTTC. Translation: CASSVNPGQETQYF.

CDR3 in amino acids: CASIKAGRSRSSGNTIYF. In nucleotides, the CDR3 is TGTGCCAGTATAAAGGCAGGCCGATCGAGGAGCTCTGGAAACACCATATATTTT. The J gene is TRBJ1-3, the V gene TRBV19; D is undetermined. Trimming shortened V by 7 bases and J by 0 bases, and 22 bases separated the two germline ends. The CDR3 runs 18 residues. Germline values: CDR1 LNHDA, CDR2 SQIVND (reference sequence).

The CDR3 loop is CSVERGRNYGYTF. In nucleotides, the CDR3 is TGCAGCGTTGAAAGGGGACGGAACTATGGCTACACCTTC. The chain couples TRBV29-1 to TRBJ1-2; tentative D call: TRBD1 (5 bases). The CDR3 totals 13 residues. The ends were cut back, 2 bases at V and 2 bases at J, with 9 bases in the middle. Germline CDR1 and CDR2: SQVTM and ANQGSEA.

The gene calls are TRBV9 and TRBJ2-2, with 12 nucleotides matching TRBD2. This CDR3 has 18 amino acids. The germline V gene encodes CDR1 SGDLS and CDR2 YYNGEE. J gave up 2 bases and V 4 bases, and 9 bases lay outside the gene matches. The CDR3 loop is CASSPTPGLAGNTGELFF. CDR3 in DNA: TGTGCCAGCAGCCCCACCCCGGGACTAGCGGGTAACACCGGGGAGCTGTTTTTT.

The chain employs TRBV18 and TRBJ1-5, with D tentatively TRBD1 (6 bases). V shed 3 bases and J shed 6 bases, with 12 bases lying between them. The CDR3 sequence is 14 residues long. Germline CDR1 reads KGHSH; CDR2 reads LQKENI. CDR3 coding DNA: TGTGCCAGCTCACCGAGGACAGTAAGTCAGCCCCAGCATTTT. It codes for CASSPRTVSQPQHF. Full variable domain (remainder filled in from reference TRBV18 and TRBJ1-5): NAGVMQNPRHLVRRRGQEARLRCSPMKGHSHVYWYRQLPEEGLKFMVYLQKENIIDESGMPKERFSAEFPKEGPSILRIQQVVRGDSAAYFCASSPRTVSQPQHFGDGTRLSIL.

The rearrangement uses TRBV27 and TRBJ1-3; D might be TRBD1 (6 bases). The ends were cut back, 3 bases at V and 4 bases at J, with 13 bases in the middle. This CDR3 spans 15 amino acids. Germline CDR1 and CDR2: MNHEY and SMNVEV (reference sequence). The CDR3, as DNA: TGTGCCAGCAGTTTGGCAGGGGCTGGGGGAAACACCATATATTTT. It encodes CASSLAGAGGNTIYF.

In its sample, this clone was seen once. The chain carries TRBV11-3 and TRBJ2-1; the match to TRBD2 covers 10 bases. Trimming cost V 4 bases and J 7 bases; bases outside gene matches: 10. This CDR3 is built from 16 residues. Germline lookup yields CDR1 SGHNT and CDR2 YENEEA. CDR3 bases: TGTGCCAGCAGCTCCCGCGCTAGCGGGGGAGGTAATGAGCAGTTCTTC. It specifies CASSSRASGGGNEQFF.